This T cell receptor beta chain came from a study of T cells in localized non-small cell lung cancer. Overall study results and limits: Exceeding tumor, uninvolved adjacent lung had the highest T cell clonality. Heterogeneity remains possible, as sequencing covered one tumor region only.

A word on this clone: Its specificity is not known.

TCRdb's copy holds only in-frame clones and misses some; the assay was immunoSEQ multiplex PCR. The table has tens of thousands of clones, around nine tenths seen once. The CDR3 has 14 residues. After removal of 3 bases from V and 3 bases from J, the junction contained 1 base not matched to a gene. Germline CDR1 is LNHDA and CDR2 is SQIVND (reference sequence). This chain connects TRBV19 to TRBJ2-1; 8 nucleotides agree with TRBD1. Specimen: peripheral blood, collected before any cancer treatment. This TCR came from a female donor at least 60 years old with stage I lung adenocarcinoma. This CDR3 reads CASSIDRGYNEQFF. CDR3 DNA: TGTGCCAGTAGTATCGACAGGGGCTACAATGAGCAGTTCTTC.